There are many counts of the clone carrying this TCR beta chain. The antigen remains unidentified. The entry originates in a study of molecular identifiers for immune sequencing clone quantification. Points from the study as a whole: A shared barcode on identical TCR molecules could lead to underestimated sizes for highly expanded clones. Clones carrying above 20 RNA copies accounted for over 98% of effector molecules, under 1% in naive cells.

From the PCR reads, TCRdb called clonotypes with MiXCR, one entry per CDR3 protein. The table lists 460,000 or so distinct CDR3 sequences, about 20% of them singletons, with roughly 0.81% in the top ten. Germline lookup yields CDR1 LNHDA and CDR2 SQIVND (reference sequence). V shed 3 bases and J 3 bases; nucleotides not matched to a gene: 10. The CDR3 has 17 amino acids. Sorting was used to obtain naive CD8 T cells (CD8+CD4-CCR7+CD45RA+). This chain joins TRBV19 and TRBJ1-5, with TRBD1 identical over 8 bases. The receptor comes from a human donor in good health. Some libraries in this study had Jurkat cell RNA spiked in. Sequenced sample: naive CD8+ T cells from blood, with Jurkat cell RNA spiked in. Subset here: FACS-sorted CD8+CD4-CCR7+CD45RA+ naive T cells. The CDR3 DNA reads as TGTGCCAGTAGTATCTGGGTGCAGGGGGCGTTCAATCAGCCCCAGCATTTT. This codes for CASSIWVQGAFNQPQHF.